These 20 T cell receptor beta chains share one sample of origin, sequenced in a study of breast tumors, draining lymph nodes, adjacent tissues. Samples came from axillary lymph nodes draining the breast cancer. TCRdb processed the multiplex PCR reads anew with MiXCR; each CDR3 protein has one entry. The profile covers about 200,000 distinct CDR3 sequences, with roughly 29% appearing a single time and 4% to 5.5% taken by the ten largest. Input material: axillary lymph node tissue. Every receptor here comes from a female donor with breast cancer. Some clones in this sample may be carry-over from other donors' samples.

In the case of this clonotype: This sequence may be a read error, since a much larger clone differs from it by one base. This chain uses TRBV6-6 with TRBJ2-7; tentative D call: TRBD1 (6 bases). The V and J ends lost 5 bases and 3 bases respectively, with 8 bases between them. CDR3 length: 12 amino acids. CDR1 is MNHNY and CDR2 is SVGAGI in the germline V gene (reference sequence). The CDR3 DNA sequence: TGTGCCAGCAGTCTGACAGGCTACGAGCAGTACTTC. Encoded protein: CASSLTGYEQYF.

The rearrangement links TRBV20-1 to TRBJ2-5; D possibly corresponds to TRBD2 (6 bases). The CDR3 extends over 18 amino acids. Trimming stripped 0 bases from V and 2 bases from J, with 22 bases between. Germline V CDR1 and CDR2: DFQATT, SNEGSKA (reference sequence). As DNA, the CDR3 is TGCAGTGCTAGAGATCAGTCTGGCGGGGCCCTCGATCAAGAGACCCAGTACTTC. Translating gives CSARDQSGGALDQETQYF.

As to this clonotype: It may be a read error: a sequence one base away is much more abundant. This rearrangement joins TRBV6-5 to TRBJ2-3; possible D gene TRBD2, 6 bases. Per germline, CDR1 MNHEY and CDR2 SVGAGI. CDR3 length equals 19 residues. Trimming took off 5 bases at V and 0 bases at J, with 24 bases between the two ends. The CDR3 loop is CASSHKNPGEEASTDTQYF. The CDR3 DNA sequence: TGTGCCAGCAGTCACAAAAATCCGGGAGAGGAGGCTAGCACAGATACGCAGTATTTT.

This rearrangement joins TRBV20-1 to TRBJ2-5, with a weak D call TRBD1 (5 bases). Trimming left V 3 bases short and J 0 bases short, with 20 bases between. The CDR3 has 17 amino acids. Germline V gene lookup returns CDR1 DFQATT and CDR2 SNEGSKA (reference sequence). CDR3 nucleotides: TGCAGTGCTAGTTATAGAAGGGGTGGACCGTACCAAGAGACCCAGTACTTC. The encoded protein is CSASYRRGGPYQETQYF.

Note on this clonotype: This likely comes from a read error, as the CDR3 has no conserved phenylalanine or tryptophan at its end. The V gene is TRBV7-3, the J gene TRBJ2-1; D may be TRBD1 (5 bases). Germline CDR1 reads SGHTA; CDR2 reads FQGTGA. This CDR3 is 14 amino acids long. The CDR3 DNA is TGTGCCGGCAGCTTAAGGGGCTCCTACAATGAGCAGTTCCTC. This translates into CAGSLRGSYNEQFL.

This clonotype has a count of ten or more. This chain connects TRBV9 to TRBJ2-1; possibly TRBD2 for D (6 bases). V was pared by 4 bases and J by 8 bases, with 16 bases between. Germline CDR1 is SGDLS and CDR2 is YYNGEE. The length of the CDR3 is 14 residues. The CDR3: CASSPWDSSDEQFF. The CDR3 nucleotides are TGTGCCAGCAGCCCCTGGGACTCATCCGATGAGCAGTTCTTC.

The genes are TRBV10-3 and TRBJ2-5; TRBD2 aligns across 7 bases. The trim removed 3 bases at V and 1 base at J, leaving 2 bases unmatched. The CDR3 is 14 amino acids. Germline-derived CDR1 and CDR2 are ENHRY and SYGVKD. The CDR3 DNA is TGTGCCATCAGTGACGGGACTACCCAAGAGACCCAGTACTTC. This codes for CAISDGTTQETQYF.

This clonotype showed up many times. This chain links TRBV5-8 with TRBJ2-3, with TRBD2 as a possible D gene (8 bases). V was trimmed by 4 bases and J by 1 base, leaving 16 bases between them. Per the germline V gene, CDR1 is SGHTS and CDR2 is YDEGEE. There are 16 residues in the CDR3. CDR3 coding DNA: TGTGCCAGCAGCCCGGGAGGGGGCGCGGGCACAGATACGCAGTATTTT. Translating it yields CASSPGGGAGTDTQYF. The complete variable domain, with remaining parts taken from reference TRBV5-8 and TRBJ2-3, reads EAGVTQSPTHLIKTRGQQATLRCSPISGHTSVYWYQQALGLGLQFLLWYDEGEERNRGNFPPRFSGRQFPNYSSELNVNALELEDSALYLCASSPGGGAGTDTQYFGPGTRLTVL.

The CDR3 protein is CSFAGTVYNEQFF. The CDR3 nucleotides read TGCAGCTTCGCGGGGACCGTCTACAATGAGCAGTTCTTC. The gene calls are TRBV29-1 and TRBJ2-1, with D possibly being TRBD2 (6 bases). V was pared by 8 bases and J by 3 bases, with 14 bases between. Germline lookup yields CDR1 SQVTM and CDR2 ANQGSEA. This CDR3 has 13 amino acids.

The chain carries TRBV6-2 or TRBV6-3 and TRBJ2-1; 12 bases map to TRBD2. This CDR3 is built from 16 residues. Trimming cost V 7 bases and J 8 bases; bases outside gene matches: 12. Germline assignment: CDR1 MNHEY and CDR2 SVGEGT. DNA for the CDR3: TGTGCCAGCAAGGGGATGCGCCTAGCGGGGGGGGATGAGCAGTTCTTC. It specifies CASKGMRLAGGDEQFF.

Ten or more counts support this clonotype. The CDR3 bases are TGTGCCAGCAGCGTACCCGGTTCAGATACGCAGTATTTT. Amino acids: CASSVPGSDTQYF. V gene TRBV9 combines with J gene TRBJ2-3; D gene uncertain. The germline CDR1 and CDR2 sequences are SGDLS and YYNGEE. Trimming took 1 base from V and 4 from J, leaving 7 bases between them. The CDR3 has 13 residues.

This clonotype was counted at least ten times. The chain uses TRBV3-1 and TRBJ1-5; D gene uncertain. V was shortened by 0 bases and J by 0 bases, with 9 bases between the two germline ends. Germline lookup yields CDR1 LGHDT and CDR2 YNNKEL (reference sequence). The length of the CDR3 is 16 residues. CDR3 bases: TGTGCCAGCAGCCAAGATACCGTGATTAGCAATCAGCCCCAGCATTTT. Its protein product is CASSQDTVISNQPQHF. Based on the CDR3 plus reference TRBV3-1 and TRBJ1-5, the full variable domain is DTAVSQTPKYLVTQMGNDKSIKCEQNLGHDTMYWYKQDSKKFLKIMFSYNNKELIINETVPNRFSPKSPDKAHLNLHINSLELGDSAVYFCASSQDTVISNQPQHFGDGTRLSIL.

There are many counts of this clonotype. The chain carries TRBV25-1 and TRBJ2-5; possible D gene TRBD2, 6 bases. The germline CDR1 and CDR2 sequences are MGHDK and SYGVNS. There are 15 residues in the CDR3. The V end lost 6 bases, the J end lost 2 bases, and 16 bases lay between the germline ends. CDR3 protein: CASSPTRRAQETQYF. CDR3 in DNA: TGTGCCAGCAGCCCGACTCGGAGGGCTCAAGAGACCCAGTACTTC.

This clonotype was detected once. This chain uses TRBV11-2 with TRBJ1-4; D remains unclear. Between the trimmed V and J ends, which lost 5 bases and 3 bases, there was a span of 13 bases. Germline CDR1 SGHAT, CDR2 FQNNGV. The CDR3 extends over 15 amino acids. CDR3 region: CASSPASGANEKLFF. The CDR3 DNA follows: TGTGCCAGCAGCCCTGCTAGCGGGGCTAATGAAAAACTGTTTTTT.

About this clonotype: This may be a read error: a much more frequent sequence differs by one nucleotide. The rearrangement joins TRBV20-1 to TRBJ2-1, with D possibly being TRBD1 (6 bases). V was clipped by 1 base and J by 8 bases, with 24 bases between them. The CDR3 extends over 17 amino acids. CDR1 is DFQATT, CDR2 SNEGSKA, per germline (reference sequence). The CDR3 region is CSARAPRRGSLFYEQFF. The CDR3 DNA is TGCAGTGCTAGAGCCCCGCGAAGGGGGTCGTTGTTTTATGAGCAGTTCTTC.

This clonotype was seen many times. The rearrangement uses TRBV2 and TRBJ1-4; D possibly corresponds to TRBD1 (5 bases). The CDR3 is 14 amino acids. V lost 4 bases, J lost 6 bases, and 12 bases lay in between. Germline V lookup: CDR1 SNHLY, CDR2 FYNNEI. The CDR3 sequence: CASSVGGTYEKLFF. CDR3 in DNA: TGTGCCAGCAGTGTTGGGGGGACGTATGAAAAACTGTTTTTT.

Concerning this clonotype: At one boundary the junction diverges from the germline segment, which might be a read error. The gene calls are TRBV18 and TRBJ2-2; maybe TRBD1 (6 bases). In germline, CDR1 is KGHSH, CDR2 LQKENI. The CDR3 contains 16 residues. The CDR3 DNA reads TGTGCCAGCTCACTCTGGACAGCCTCGAACACCGGGGAGCTGCTTTTT. Its protein is CASSLWTASNTGELLF. Together with reference TRBV18 and TRBJ2-2, the CDR3 gives the full variable domain: NAGVMQNPRHLVRRRGQEARLRCSPMKGHSHVYWYRQLPEEGLKFMVYLQKENIIDESGMPKERFSAEFPKEGPSILRIQQVVRGDSAAYFCASSLWTASNTGELLFGEGSRLTVL.

The chain links TRBV2 to TRBJ1-1, with D unresolved. Germline values: CDR1 SNHLY, CDR2 FYNNEI. With 7 bases removed from V and 1 base from J, the gap between germline ends came to 7 bases. The CDR3 extends over 12 amino acids. Here the CDR3 reads CASIWTNTEAFF. Here the CDR3 DNA reads TGTGCCAGCATTTGGACGAACACTGAAGCTTTCTTT.

About this clonotype itself: Possible read error: a much larger clone is one base away. The chain carries TRBV20-1 and TRBJ2-1; D ambiguous. Germline values: CDR1 DFQATT, CDR2 SNEGSKA (reference sequence). V was shortened by 0 bases and J by 9 bases, with 15 bases between the two germline ends. The CDR3 has 14 residues. The DNA for the CDR3 is TGCAGTGCTAGAGAGCCTCCCGTAGGCACTGAGCAGTTCTTC. It translates to CSAREPPVGTEQFF.

The table lists this clonotype with many counts. The CDR3 sequence: CASSLFHEQYF. CDR3 sequence (DNA): TGTGCCAGCAGCTTATTCCACGAGCAGTACTTC. The rearrangement links TRBV7-2 to TRBJ2-7; D is undetermined. V lost 2 bases to trimming and J lost 5 bases, with 4 bases between them. The CDR3 sequence is 11 residues long. Germline CDR1 reads SGHTA; CDR2 reads FQGNSA.